Listed below are T cell receptor beta chains from one sample, sequenced in a study of T cell changes during pregnancy in multiple sclerosis. The table came from immunoSEQ multiplex PCR; TCRdb's copy has only in-frame clones and leaves some out. Of over 85,000 clones in the sample, 90% to 95% were seen once. The sequenced sample was peripheral blood, obtained after pregnancy. Source of these receptors: a female donor in good health, enrolled as a control in a pregnancy study. Each CDR3 is given without its conserved first and last residue. A D gene is named only where the DNA matches it firmly.

v_gene,d_gene,len,CDR3aa
TRBV6-1,TRBD1,16,ASSEARWVTGVNYGYT
TRBV15,-,11,ATSRGLTETQY
TRBV7-2,-,12,ASSPGMGNSPLH
TRBV15,TRBD1,13,ATSRGGQGAYEQY
TRBV7-9,-,13,ASSFKGANTGELF
TRBV27,TRBD2,13,ASSHTSGGTDTQY
TRBV6-6,-,11,ASVLLSNQPQH
TRBV7-6,-,9,ATQGGETQY
TRBV2,TRBD1,14,ASSPGQGVGNQPQH
TRBV18,-,11,ASSPSVSTEAF
TRBV28,-,13,ASSYYPDSNYGYT
TRBV5-1,-,12,ASSVYLANYGYT
TRBV5-1,TRBD1,13,ASSLDRAGGNEQF
TRBV6-1,-,12,ASSERQGGTEAF
TRBV20-1,-,9,SVASADTQY
TRBV18,-,11,ASSPNRAETQY
TRBV7-9,TRBD2,13,ASSSSSGTYYEQY
TRBV7-6,-,12,ASSLRQGNQPQH
TRBV6-1,TRBD1,11,ASSRTGAYGYT
TRBV7-9,-,12,ASSLGGSNYGYT
TRBV18,-,14,ASSPPDRVGGNEQF
TRBV7-8,-,10,ASSLNRETQY
TRBV25-1,-,10,ASSEGGGEQY
TRBV19,TRBD1,12,ASSEAGGPYEQY
TRBV27,-,14,ASSSPPGTPPAEQF
TRBV7-2,TRBD1,14,ASSLDSGTGGNTIY
TRBV7-2,-,13,ASSYKGGQSYEQY
TRBV4-2,-,13,ASSQAGHGGNTIY
TRBV7-6,TRBD2,12,ASSLAGGTDTQY